Following are 29 T cell receptor beta chains from one sample sequenced in a study of control samples from healthy donors and cancer patients. Assay used: immunoSEQ multiplex PCR; TCRdb lists only in-frame clones, some missing. The repertoire holds about 21,000 clones, with approximately 81% as singletons. Sample: PBMCs. The receptors originated from a man aged 60 to 69 with colorectal cancer.

This clone has a handful of counts. V gene TRBV7-2 combines with J gene TRBJ2-7; a weak D match, TRBD2 (6 bases). Germline V gene lookup returns CDR1 SGHTA and CDR2 FQGNSA. Trimming removed 1 base from V and 0 bases from J, with 7 bases in between. This CDR3 is 14 amino acids long. The CDR3 here is CASSLGGGSYEQYF. CDR3 DNA: TGTGCCAGCAGCTTAGGGGGAGGCTCCTACGAGCAGTACTTC. The entire variable domain, with the rest obtained from reference TRBV7-2 and TRBJ2-7, is as follows: GAGVSQSPSNKVTEKGKDVELRCDPISGHTALYWYRQSLGQGLEFLIYFQGNSAPDKSGLPSDRFSAERTGGSVSTLTIQRTQQEDSAVYLCASSLGGGSYEQYFGPGTRLTVT.

The chain uses TRBV7-2 and TRBJ1-2; D might be TRBD1 (5 bases). Germline V gene sequence: CDR1 SGHTA, CDR2 FQGNSA. The CDR3 runs to 14 residues. V was pared by 2 bases and J by 2 bases, with 9 bases between. CDR3 sequence: CASSLRDSNYGYTF. In DNA form, the CDR3 reads TGTGCCAGCAGCTTACGGGACTCCAACTATGGCTACACCTTC.

The chain has TRBV5-1 and TRBJ1-2; tentatively, D is TRBD1 (5 bases). Germline CDR1 and CDR2: SGHRS and YFSETQ. V was shortened by 3 bases and J by 6 bases, with 9 bases between the two germline ends. The CDR3 has 12 amino acids. Here the CDR3 reads CASSYRDDGYTF. The CDR3 coding sequence is TGCGCCAGCAGCTATAGGGACGATGGCTACACCTTC.

The chain uses TRBV3-1 (or the pseudogene TRBV3-2) and TRBJ2-7; 10 bases align to TRBD2. CDR1 LGHDT and CDR2 YNNKEL come from the germline V gene (reference sequence). The CDR3 extends over 13 amino acids. With V trimmed by 8 bases and J by 2 bases, 3 bases remained unmatched. DNA for the CDR3: TGTGCCAGCGGGAGCGGGGGGGCCTACGAGCAGTACTTC. Translating it yields CASGSGGAYEQYF.

The gene calls are TRBV4-1 and TRBJ1-1; unclear D gene. This CDR3 contains 14 residues. V was clipped by 0 bases and J by 7 bases, with 12 bases between them. Looked up from germline, CDR1 is MGHRA and CDR2 is YSYEKL. Here the CDR3 DNA reads TGCGCCAGCAGCCAAGATATAGGGCAGGATGAAGCTTTCTTT. This translates into CASSQDIGQDEAFF.

The chain links TRBV30 to TRBJ2-7, with 9 bases identical to TRBD1. The length of the CDR3 is 13 residues. V lost 1 base and J lost 4; bases outside the gene matches: 2. The germline V gene encodes CDR1 GTSNPN and CDR2 SVGIG (reference sequence). The CDR3 sequence: CAWSADRGYEQYV. The CDR3 coding sequence is TGTGCCTGGAGTGCGGACAGGGGTTACGAGCAGTACGTC.

This rearrangement joins TRBV7-8 to TRBJ1-5, with D perhaps matching TRBD1 (6 bases). There are 14 residues in the CDR3. The V and J ends lost 1 base and 3 bases respectively, with 7 bases between them. Germline loops: CDR1 SGHVS, CDR2 FQNEAQ. The DNA of the CDR3 is TGTGCCAGCAGCTTAGGGACAGACAATCAGCCCCAGCATTTT. It codes for CASSLGTDNQPQHF.

V gene TRBV4-2 combines with J gene TRBJ2-7; no reliable D call. V lost 0 bases and J lost 0, with 9 bases in between. The CDR3 totals 15 residues. The germline V gene encodes CDR1 LGHNA and CDR2 YNFKEQ. This chain's CDR3 is CASSQDSSPSYEQYF. The CDR3 DNA follows: TGTGCCAGCAGCCAAGATTCCTCTCCCTCCTACGAGCAGTACTTC.

CDR3 protein: CASSPRTRGDTEAFF. The CDR3 DNA reads TGTGCCAGTAGTCCACGGACAAGGGGGGACACTGAAGCTTTCTTT. This chain links TRBV19 with TRBJ1-1, with D tentatively TRBD1 (6 bases). The CDR3 loop spans 15 amino acids. Between the trimmed V and J ends, which lost 5 bases and 3 bases, there was a span of 16 bases. Germline V lookup: CDR1 LNHDA, CDR2 SQIVND (reference sequence). The full variable domain, in which reference TRBV19 and TRBJ1-1 provide the parts outside the CDR3, is DGGITQSPKYLFRKEGQNVTLSCEQNLNHDAMYWYRQDPGQGLRLIYYSQIVNDFQKGDIAEGYSVSREKKESFPLTVTSAQKNPTAFYLCASSPRTRGDTEAFFGQGTRLTVV.

The chain joins TRBV6-2 or TRBV6-3 to TRBJ2-3; TRBD2 matches 8 bases. CDR1 is MNHEY, CDR2 SVGEGT, per germline. The CDR3 has 13 amino acids. After removal of 2 bases from V and 10 bases from J, the junction contained 5 bases not matched to a gene. The CDR3 DNA sequence: TGTGCCAGCAGTTACCCTCGGGGGGGATCGCAGTATTTT. Translated, it gives CASSYPRGGSQYF.

The rearrangement uses TRBV6-5 and TRBJ1-6; D might be TRBD1 (6 bases). V lost 6 bases and J lost 7, with 10 bases in between. CDR3 size: 13 residues. Germline V gene data show CDR1 as MNHEY and CDR2 as SVGAGI. The CDR3 here is CASRPTGNSPLHF. The DNA for the CDR3 is TGTGCCAGCAGGCCCACAGGGAATTCACCCCTCCACTTT.

The V gene is TRBV9, the J gene TRBJ2-5, with a tentative D call TRBD2 (5 bases). Between the trimmed V and J ends, which lost 2 bases and 8 bases, there was a span of 13 bases. CDR1 SGDLS and CDR2 YYNGEE come from the germline V gene. CDR3 length equals 13 residues. CDR3 loop: CASSVGVSETQYF. In DNA, the CDR3 is TGTGCCAGCAGCGTGGGAGTTAGCGAAACCCAGTACTTC. Based on the CDR3 plus reference TRBV9 and TRBJ2-5, the full variable domain is DSGVTQTPKHLITATGQRVTLRCSPRSGDLSVYWYQQSLDQGLQFLIQYYNGEERAKGNILERFSAQQFPDLHSELNLSSLELGDSALYFCASSVGVSETQYFGPGTRLLVL.

The chain links TRBV27 to TRBJ2-4; the D gene is possibly TRBD2 (5 bases). Germline V gene data show CDR1 as MNHEY and CDR2 as SMNVEV (reference sequence). This CDR3 has 14 residues. Trimming left V 2 bases short and J 1 base short, with 6 bases between. CDR3 sequence: CASSLRGAKNIQYF. DNA of the CDR3: TGTGCCAGCAGTTTACGAGGGGCCAAAAACATTCAGTACTTC.

The chain joins TRBV4-3 to TRBJ1-2; 7 nucleotides match TRBD1. Germline V gene lookup returns CDR1 LGHNA and CDR2 YSLEER. Unmatched junction bases numbered 11, after V lost 2 bases and J lost 8 bases. This CDR3 spans 15 amino acids. The CDR3 nucleotides are TGCGCCAGCAGCCAATCTACCGGGACAGCCACAGGCTACACCTTC. Protein: CASSQSTGTATGYTF.

The chain links TRBV13 to TRBJ1-4; D is uncertain. V was trimmed by 0 bases and J by 4 bases, leaving 12 bases between them. This CDR3 comprises 16 residues. The germline gives CDR1 PRHDT, CDR2 FYEKMQ (reference sequence). CDR3: CASSLGGWKFNEKLFF. The CDR3 DNA follows: TGTGCCAGCAGCTTAGGCGGGTGGAAATTTAATGAAAAACTGTTTTTT.

By frequency in the sample, this clone is medium-sized (0.01 to 0.1%). V and J are TRBV4-1 and TRBJ1-2, with a tentative D call TRBD1 (5 bases). The germline gives CDR1 MGHRA, CDR2 YSYEKL. The CDR3 is 14 residues long. V lost 7 bases, J lost 6 bases, and 18 bases lay in between. Here the CDR3 DNA reads TGCGCCAGCACCTCCTCAGGGAGGAAGGATGGCTACACCTTC. This encodes CASTSSGRKDGYTF.

This chain joins TRBV15 and TRBJ1-5; TRBD1 is a possible D gene (6 bases). V shed 0 bases and J shed 7 bases, with 16 bases lying between them. This CDR3 comprises 16 residues. In germline, CDR1 is LNHNV, CDR2 YYDKDF (reference sequence). This CDR3 is CATSRDDRGRGQPQHF. The CDR3 DNA reads TGTGCCACCAGCAGAGATGATCGGGGGCGCGGGCAGCCCCAGCATTTT. The full variable domain, completed using reference TRBV15 and TRBJ1-5, is DAMVIQNPRYQVTQFGKPVTLSCSQTLNHNVMYWYQQKSSQAPKLLFHYYDKDFNNEADTPDNFQSRRPNTSFCFLDIRSPGLGDTAMYLCATSRDDRGRGQPQHFGDGTRLSIL.

The rearrangement links TRBV19 to TRBJ1-4; D is unresolved. The length of the CDR3 is 15 residues. With 4 bases removed from V and 0 bases from J, the gap between germline ends came to 9 bases. Germline CDR1 reads LNHDA; CDR2 reads SQIVND (reference sequence). CDR3 DNA: TGTGCCAGTAGTAATGGAGGGACAACTAATGAAAAACTGTTTTTT. Translated: CASSNGGTTNEKLFF.

This chain connects TRBV7-9 to TRBJ2-1, with 11 bases that match TRBD1. The CDR3 consists of 16 residues. Trimming took 5 bases from V and 6 from J; bases not matched to a gene: 9. Germline lookup yields CDR1 SEHNR and CDR2 FQNEAQ (reference sequence). The CDR3 bases are TGTGCCAGCAGCCCCCTCGCCGGGACAGGGGGCAATGAGCAGTTCTTC. Translation gives CASSPLAGTGGNEQFF.

The rearrangement joins TRBV6-5 to TRBJ1-5, with a weak D call TRBD1 (5 bases). The CDR3 has 14 amino acids. The germline CDR1 and CDR2 sequences are MNHEY and SVGAGI. Trimming stripped 5 bases from V and 3 bases from J, with 11 bases between. CDR3 region: CASSQGSNNQPQHF. The CDR3 nucleotides read TGTGCCAGCAGTCAGGGTTCTAACAATCAGCCCCAGCATTTT.

This clone was counted once. V gene TRBV6-6 combines with J gene TRBJ2-5, with D unclear. Germline CDR1 and CDR2: MNHNY and SVGAGI (reference sequence). V shed 6 bases and J shed 1 base, with 15 bases lying between them. The length of the CDR3 is 15 residues. The CDR3 DNA reads as TGTGCCAGCAGACCAGTCCCATCCCTCCAAGAGACCCAGTACTTC. Amino acids: CASRPVPSLQETQYF.

The rearrangement links TRBV29-1 to TRBJ2-3; D is undetermined. V lost 6 bases, J lost 6 bases, and 10 bases lay in between. CDR3 size: 11 residues. Germline CDR1 reads SQVTM; CDR2 reads ANQGSEA. The CDR3 nucleotides are TGCAGCGTAGCGCCGGTGGATACGCAGTATTTT. This gives the protein CSVAPVDTQYF.

In nucleotides, the CDR3 is TGTGCCAGTCAGCAAAGTACCGACAAAGAGACCCAGTACTTC. Amino acids: CASQQSTDKETQYF. This sequence joins TRBV21-1 and TRBJ2-5; no check of the table's D call, TRBD1, against the DNA was made. TRBV21-1 is shown as a pseudogene. This CDR3 spans 14 amino acids.

The chain links TRBV19 to TRBJ1-1; 8 bases map to TRBD1. V lost 6 bases and J lost 4; bases outside the gene matches: 7. The CDR3 loop spans 14 amino acids. The germline gives CDR1 LNHDA, CDR2 SQIVND (reference sequence). CDR3: CASRGDRFGTEAFF. The CDR3 DNA reads TGTGCCAGTAGGGGGGACAGGTTTGGCACTGAAGCTTTCTTT.

V and J are TRBV5-5 and TRBJ2-7; D might be TRBD2 (6 bases). There are 13 residues in the CDR3. The V end was cut by 4 bases, the J end by 6 bases, with 14 bases between. Per germline, CDR1 SGHKS and CDR2 YYEKEE (reference sequence). The CDR3 here is CASSRGTAGEQYV. The CDR3 region has the DNA TGTGCCAGCAGCCGCGGGACCGCCGGCGAGCAGTACGTC.

V and J are TRBV3-1 (or the pseudogene TRBV3-2) and TRBJ2-6, with D possibly being TRBD1 (5 bases). This CDR3 is built from 18 residues. V dropped 4 bases and J dropped 4 bases, with 20 bases sitting between them. Germline CDR1 and CDR2: LGHDT and YNNKEL (reference sequence). This CDR3 is CASSPLLPAGSGANVLTF. As DNA, the CDR3 is TGTGCCAGCAGCCCCCTCCTACCGGCAGGGTCAGGGGCCAACGTCCTGACTTTC.

This chain links TRBV12-3 or TRBV12-4 with TRBJ2-2; D ambiguous. The CDR3 loop spans 13 amino acids. Trimming took 4 bases from V and 7 from J, leaving 10 bases between them. CDR3 amino acids: CASSSWGHGELFF. The CDR3 nucleotides are TGTGCCAGCAGTTCCTGGGGTCACGGGGAGCTGTTTTTT.

The V call is TRBV5-1, the J call TRBJ1-1; 8 bases match TRBD1. The CDR3 contains 15 residues. V trimming: 0 bases; J trimming: 4 bases; junction bases outside the gene matches: 5. The germline V gene encodes CDR1 SGHRS and CDR2 YFSETQ. The CDR3 DNA is TGCGCCAGCAGCTTGGCAATCACAGGGGGCACTGAAGCTTTCTTT. Protein sequence: CASSLAITGGTEAFF.

V usage is TRBV5-1 and J usage is TRBJ2-1; no definite D call. The CDR3 covers 15 residues. Germline-derived CDR1 and CDR2 are SGHRS and YFSETQ. V was clipped by 0 bases and J by 0 bases, with 7 bases between them. The DNA of the CDR3 is TGCGCCAGCAGCTTGGTGTATAGCTCCTACAATGAGCAGTTCTTC. Its protein product is CASSLVYSSYNEQFF.